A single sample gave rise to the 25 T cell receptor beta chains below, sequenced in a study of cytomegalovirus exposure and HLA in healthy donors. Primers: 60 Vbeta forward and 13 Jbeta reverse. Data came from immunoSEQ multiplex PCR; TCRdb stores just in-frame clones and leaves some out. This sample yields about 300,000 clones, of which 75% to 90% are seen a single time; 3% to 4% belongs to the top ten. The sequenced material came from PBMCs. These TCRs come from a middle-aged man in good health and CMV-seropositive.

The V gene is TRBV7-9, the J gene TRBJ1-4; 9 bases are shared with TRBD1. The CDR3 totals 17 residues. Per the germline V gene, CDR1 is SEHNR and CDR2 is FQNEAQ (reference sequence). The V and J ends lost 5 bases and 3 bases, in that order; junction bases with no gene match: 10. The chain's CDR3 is CASSRNNRGLANEKLFF. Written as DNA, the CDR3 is TGTGCCAGCAGCCGTAATAACAGGGGGCTGGCTAATGAAAAACTGTTTTTT.

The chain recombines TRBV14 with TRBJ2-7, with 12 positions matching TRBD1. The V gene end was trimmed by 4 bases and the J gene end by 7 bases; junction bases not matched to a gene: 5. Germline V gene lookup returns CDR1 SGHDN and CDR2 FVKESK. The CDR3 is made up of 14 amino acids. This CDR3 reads CASSPGQGAREQYF. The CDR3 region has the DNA TGTGCCAGCAGCCCGGGACAGGGGGCGAGGGAGCAGTACTTC.

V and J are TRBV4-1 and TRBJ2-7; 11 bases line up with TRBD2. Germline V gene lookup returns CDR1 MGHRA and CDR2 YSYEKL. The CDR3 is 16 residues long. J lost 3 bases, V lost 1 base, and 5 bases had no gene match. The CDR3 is CASSQVLAGEDYEQYF. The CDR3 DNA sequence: TGCGCCAGCAGCCAAGTACTAGCGGGAGAGGACTACGAGCAGTACTTC.

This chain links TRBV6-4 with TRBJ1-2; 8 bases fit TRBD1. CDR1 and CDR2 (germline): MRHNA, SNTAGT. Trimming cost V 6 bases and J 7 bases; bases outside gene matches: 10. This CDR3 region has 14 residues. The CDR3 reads CASRPQGAILGYTF. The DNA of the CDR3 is TGTGCCAGCAGACCGCAGGGGGCAATTCTTGGCTACACCTTC.

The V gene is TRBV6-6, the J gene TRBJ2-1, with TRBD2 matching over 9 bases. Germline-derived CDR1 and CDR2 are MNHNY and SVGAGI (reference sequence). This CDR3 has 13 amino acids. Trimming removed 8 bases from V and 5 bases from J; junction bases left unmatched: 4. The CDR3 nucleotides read TGTGCCAGCCGACTAGCGGTGGACAATGAGCAGTTCTTC. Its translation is CASRLAVDNEQFF.

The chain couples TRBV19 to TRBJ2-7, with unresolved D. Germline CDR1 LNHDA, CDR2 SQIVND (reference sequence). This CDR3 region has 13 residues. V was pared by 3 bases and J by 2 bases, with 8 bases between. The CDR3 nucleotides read TGTGCCAGTAGTATTGCCGAGACCTACGAGCAGTACTTC. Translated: CASSIAETYEQYF.

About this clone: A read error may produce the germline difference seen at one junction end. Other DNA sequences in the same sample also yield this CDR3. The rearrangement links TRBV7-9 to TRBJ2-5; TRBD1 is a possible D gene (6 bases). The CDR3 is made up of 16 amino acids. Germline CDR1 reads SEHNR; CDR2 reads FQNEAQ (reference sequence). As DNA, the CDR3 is TGCGCCAGCAGCTTATTGGACAGAGCCTTGAAAGAGACCCAGTACTTC. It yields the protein CASSLLDRALKETQYF.

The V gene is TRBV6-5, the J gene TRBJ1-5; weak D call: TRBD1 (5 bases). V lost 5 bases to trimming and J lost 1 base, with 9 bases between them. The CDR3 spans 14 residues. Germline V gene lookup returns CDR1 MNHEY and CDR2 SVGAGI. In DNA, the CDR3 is TGTGCCAGCAGTAGGGGCTCGAGCAATCAGCCCCAGCATTTT. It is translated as CASSRGSSNQPQHF.

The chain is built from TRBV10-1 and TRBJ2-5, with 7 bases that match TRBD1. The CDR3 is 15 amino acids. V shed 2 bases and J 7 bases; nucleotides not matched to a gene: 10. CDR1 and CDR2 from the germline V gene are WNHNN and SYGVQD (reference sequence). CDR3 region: CASSEGMGQMSTQYF. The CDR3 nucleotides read TGCGCCAGCAGTGAGGGAATGGGACAGATGTCGACCCAGTACTTC.

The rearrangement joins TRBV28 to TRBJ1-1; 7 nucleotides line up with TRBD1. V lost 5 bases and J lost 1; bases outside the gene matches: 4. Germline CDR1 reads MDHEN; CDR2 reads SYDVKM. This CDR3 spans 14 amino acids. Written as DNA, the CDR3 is TGTGCCAGCAGTCACCGGGACAGGAACACTGAAGCTTTCTTT. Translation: CASSHRDRNTEAFF.

The CDR3 nucleotides are TGTGCCAGCAGCTATGCGGTAAACTACGAGCAGTACTTC. This codes for CASSYAVNYEQYF. The chain employs TRBV5-5 and TRBJ2-7; D gene ambiguous. In germline, CDR1 is SGHKS, CDR2 YYEKEE (reference sequence). Trimming stripped 3 bases from V and 3 bases from J, with 10 bases between. The length of the CDR3 is 13 residues.

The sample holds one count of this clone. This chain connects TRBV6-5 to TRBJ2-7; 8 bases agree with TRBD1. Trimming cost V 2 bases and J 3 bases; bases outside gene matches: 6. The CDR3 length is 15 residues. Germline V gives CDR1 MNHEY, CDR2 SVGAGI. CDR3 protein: CASSYGGQGIYEQYF. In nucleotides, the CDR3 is TGTGCCAGCAGTTACGGTGGACAGGGTATCTACGAGCAGTACTTC.

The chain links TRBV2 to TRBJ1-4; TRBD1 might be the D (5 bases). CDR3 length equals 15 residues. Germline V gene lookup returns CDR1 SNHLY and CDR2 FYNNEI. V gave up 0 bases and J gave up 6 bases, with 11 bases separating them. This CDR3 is CASSEAKGLDEKLFF. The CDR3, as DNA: TGTGCCAGCAGTGAAGCTAAGGGGCTCGATGAAAAACTGTTTTTT. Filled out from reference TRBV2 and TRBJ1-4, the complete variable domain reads EPEVTQTPSHQVTQMGQEVILRCVPISNHLYFYWYRQILGQKVEFLVSFYNNEISEKSEIFDDQFSVERPDGSNFTLKIRSTKLEDSAMYFCASSEAKGLDEKLFFGSGTQLSVL.

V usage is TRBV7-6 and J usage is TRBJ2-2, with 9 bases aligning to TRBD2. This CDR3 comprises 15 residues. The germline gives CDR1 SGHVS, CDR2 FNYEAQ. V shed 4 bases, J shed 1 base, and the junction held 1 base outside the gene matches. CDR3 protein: CASSSTSGNTGELFF. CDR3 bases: TGTGCCAGCAGCTCGACTAGCGGGAACACCGGGGAGCTGTTTTTT.

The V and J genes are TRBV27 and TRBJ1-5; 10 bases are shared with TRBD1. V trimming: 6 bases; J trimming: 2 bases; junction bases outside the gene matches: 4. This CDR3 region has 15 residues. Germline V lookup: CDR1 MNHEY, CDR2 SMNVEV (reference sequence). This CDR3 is CASRGGQGRNQPQHF. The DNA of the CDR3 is TGTGCCAGCAGGGGGGGACAGGGGCGCAATCAGCCCCAGCATTTT.

Written as DNA, the CDR3 is TGTGCCAGCGTTTATCGGCCTAGCGGGAGGATAAATGAGCAGTTCTTC. Encoded protein: CASVYRPSGRINEQFF. The genes are TRBV28 and TRBJ2-1, with 11 bases lining up with TRBD2. The CDR3 runs 16 residues. CDR1 and CDR2 from the germline V gene are MDHEN and SYDVKM. V trimming: 8 bases; J trimming: 7 bases; junction bases outside the gene matches: 13.

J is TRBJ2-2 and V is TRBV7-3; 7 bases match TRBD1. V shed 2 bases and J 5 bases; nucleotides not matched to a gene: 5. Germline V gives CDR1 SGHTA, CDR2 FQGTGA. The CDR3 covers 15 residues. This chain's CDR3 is CASSLEQGRTGELFF. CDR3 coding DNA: TGTGCCAGCAGCTTAGAACAGGGGCGGACCGGGGAGCTGTTTTTT.

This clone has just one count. The CDR3 DNA is TGTGCCAGCAGTCAAGAGAACAGGGGACGGGAGACCCAGTACTTC. This encodes CASSQENRGRETQYF. The gene calls are TRBV6-5 and TRBJ2-5, with TRBD1 matching over 7 bases. Germline V gene sequence: CDR1 MNHEY, CDR2 SVGAGI. CDR3 size: 15 residues. Trimming cost V 5 bases and J 5 bases; bases outside gene matches: 11.

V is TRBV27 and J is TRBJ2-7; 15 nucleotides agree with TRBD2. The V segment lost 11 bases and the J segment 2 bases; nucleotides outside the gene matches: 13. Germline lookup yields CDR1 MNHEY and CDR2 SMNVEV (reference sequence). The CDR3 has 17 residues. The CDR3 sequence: CASRTSGRAFTTYEQYF. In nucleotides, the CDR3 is TGTGCCTCCCGGACTAGCGGGAGGGCCTTCACGACCTACGAGCAGTACTTC.

CDR3 amino acids: CASSLMTGAYYNEQFF. For the CDR3, the DNA is TGTGCCAGCAGTTTAATGACAGGGGCCTATTACAATGAGCAGTTCTTC. This rearrangement joins TRBV28 to TRBJ2-1, with 8 bases identical to TRBD1. This CDR3 comprises 16 residues. Germline V gene data show CDR1 as MDHEN and CDR2 as SYDVKM. With 2 bases clipped from V and 4 bases from J, the junction kept 7 bases outside the gene matches.

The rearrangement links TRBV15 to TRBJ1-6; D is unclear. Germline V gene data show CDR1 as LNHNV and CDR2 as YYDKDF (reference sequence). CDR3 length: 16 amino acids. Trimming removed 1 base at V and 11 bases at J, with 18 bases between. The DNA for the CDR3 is TGTGCCACCAGCAGAGCTCGTAGACCGGACTTGACACCCCTCCACTTT. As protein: CATSRARRPDLTPLHF.

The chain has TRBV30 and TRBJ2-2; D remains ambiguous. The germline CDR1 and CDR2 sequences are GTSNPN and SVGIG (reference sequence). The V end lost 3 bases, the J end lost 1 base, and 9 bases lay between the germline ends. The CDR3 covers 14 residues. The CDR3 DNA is TGTGCCTGGAGACGTCGCGAGAACACCGGGGAGCTGTTTTTT. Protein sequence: CAWRRRENTGELFF.

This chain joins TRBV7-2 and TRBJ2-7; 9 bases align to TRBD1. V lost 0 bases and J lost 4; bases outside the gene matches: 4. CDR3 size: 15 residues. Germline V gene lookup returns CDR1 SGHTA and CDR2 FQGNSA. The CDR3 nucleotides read TGTGCCAGCAGCTTAGCACGACAGGGGGGTTACGAGCAGTACTTC. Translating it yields CASSLARQGGYEQYF.

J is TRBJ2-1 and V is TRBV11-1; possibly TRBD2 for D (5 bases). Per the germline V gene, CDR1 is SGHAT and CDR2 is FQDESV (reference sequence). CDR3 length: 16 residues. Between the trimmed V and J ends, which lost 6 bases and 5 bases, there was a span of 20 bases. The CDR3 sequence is CASSLPRAGVNNEQFF. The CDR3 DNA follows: TGTGCCAGCAGTCTTCCTAGGGCGGGCGTAAACAATGAGCAGTTCTTC. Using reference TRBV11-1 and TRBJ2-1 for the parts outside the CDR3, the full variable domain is EAEVAQSPRYKITEKSQAVAFWCDPISGHATLYWYRQILGQGPELLVQFQDESVVDDSQLPKDRFSAERLKGVDSTLKIQPAELGDSAMYLCASSLPRAGVNNEQFFGPGTRLTVL.

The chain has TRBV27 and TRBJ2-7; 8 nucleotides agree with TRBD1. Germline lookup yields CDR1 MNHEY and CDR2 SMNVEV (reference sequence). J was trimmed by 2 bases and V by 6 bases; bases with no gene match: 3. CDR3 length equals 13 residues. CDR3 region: CASSPTGAYEQYF. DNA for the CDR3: TGTGCCAGCAGCCCGACAGGGGCCTACGAGCAGTACTTC.